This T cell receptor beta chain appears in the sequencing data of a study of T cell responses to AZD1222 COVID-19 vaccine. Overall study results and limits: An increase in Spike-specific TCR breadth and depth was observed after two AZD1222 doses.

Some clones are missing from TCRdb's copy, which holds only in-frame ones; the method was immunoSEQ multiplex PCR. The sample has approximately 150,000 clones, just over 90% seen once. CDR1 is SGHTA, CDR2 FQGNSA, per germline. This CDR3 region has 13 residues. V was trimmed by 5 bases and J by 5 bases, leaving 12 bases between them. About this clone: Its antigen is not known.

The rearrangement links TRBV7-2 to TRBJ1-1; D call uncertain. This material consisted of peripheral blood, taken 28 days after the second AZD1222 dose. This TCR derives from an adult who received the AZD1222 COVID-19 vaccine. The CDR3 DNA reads TGTGCCAGCAGCGGGATGGGTCAAACTGAAGCTTTCTTT. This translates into CASSGMGQTEAFF.